This T cell receptor (beta chain) originates from a study of cytomegalovirus exposure and HLA in healthy donors. The wider study: Out of roughly 170 million T cells, an earlier analysis found roughly 100 million unique TCR beta sequences in total. Study-wide points: A later analysis by the authors found several of the most significant clusters apparently linked to common viral pathogens.

Only a few counts were recorded for this clone. Its antigen remains unidentified. The PCR had 60 Vbeta and 13 Jbeta primers. The table came from immunoSEQ multiplex PCR; TCRdb's copy has only in-frame clones and leaves some out. The sample lists over 110,000 clones; about 84% were seen once. The germline V and J ends were trimmed by 4 bases and 5 bases, with 17 bases remaining between them. The CDR3 extends over 15 amino acids. Germline V gene lookup returns CDR1 MGHRA and CDR2 YSYEKL. Sequenced material: PBMCs. The chain employs TRBV4-1 and TRBJ2-5; D might be TRBD2 (6 bases). The TCR was taken from a middle-aged woman in good health and CMV-seropositive. Here the CDR3 DNA reads TGCGCCAGCAGCCGTGGGGAGGCACCAAGGGAGACCCAGTACTTC. It is translated as CASSRGEAPRETQYF.